These 32 T cell receptor beta chains were sequenced from one sample in a study of T cell repertoires in cytomegalovirus infection. One entry per CDR3 protein, called by TCRdb with MiXCR from the reads. The sample has approximately 170,000 distinct CDR3 sequences, 15% to 20% seen once. Sequenced material: CD8+ T cells from PBMCs. These TCRs come from a human donor in good health (CMV status not recorded). Some clones in this sample may be carry-over from other donors' samples.

Here the CDR3 DNA reads TGTGCCAGCAGCTGGGGGGGCCCCCAAGAGACCCAGTACTTC. Translation: CASSWGGPQETQYF. V is TRBV7-9 and J is TRBJ2-5; D possibly corresponds to TRBD2 (7 bases). In germline, CDR1 is SEHNR, CDR2 FQNEAQ (reference sequence). CDR3 length: 14 residues. V was clipped by 4 bases and J by 1 base, with 10 bases between them.

This sequence joins TRBV7-2 and TRBJ2-7; 8 positions agree with TRBD1. CDR1 and CDR2 (germline): SGHTA, FQGNSA. J was trimmed by 4 bases and V by 4 bases; bases with no gene match: 9. The CDR3 is 15 residues long. In DNA, the CDR3 is TGTGCCAGCAGCTACCCCGGACAGGGAGCGTACGAGCAGTACTTC. This translates into CASSYPGQGAYEQYF.

This clonotype was detected a few times. This chain uses TRBV12-3 or TRBV12-4 with TRBJ1-5; D is perhaps TRBD1 (5 bases). Between the trimmed V and J ends, which lost 6 bases and 1 base, there was a span of 10 bases. CDR3 length: 14 amino acids. The CDR3: CASSLPGSNQPQHF. The DNA for the CDR3 is TGTGCCAGCAGCTTGCCAGGGAGCAATCAGCCCCAGCATTTT.

The chain recombines TRBV11-2 with TRBJ2-7, with 10 nucleotides matching TRBD2. Germline values: CDR1 SGHAT, CDR2 FQNNGV. The CDR3 covers 15 residues. V dropped 1 base and J dropped 2; count of bases not matched to a gene: 2. The CDR3 sequence: CASSLGTSGPYEQYF. The CDR3 region has the DNA TGTGCCAGCAGCTTAGGGACTAGCGGCCCCTACGAGCAGTACTTC.

This clonotype was counted between two and nine times. This sequence joins TRBV3-1 and TRBJ2-1; possible D gene TRBD2, 5 bases. Trimming took 0 bases from V and 0 from J, leaving 12 bases between them. The germline CDR1 and CDR2 sequences are LGHDT and YNNKEL (reference sequence). The CDR3 totals 17 residues. The DNA for the CDR3 is TGTGCCAGCAGCCAAGAAGGCCCGGGGAGCTCCTACAATGAGCAGTTCTTC. It encodes CASSQEGPGSSYNEQFF.

This chain links TRBV6-2 or TRBV6-3 with TRBJ2-1, with D possibly TRBD2 on 5 matching bases. Between the trimmed V and J ends, which lost 4 bases and 3 bases, there was a span of 10 bases. This CDR3 is 14 amino acids long. Germline V gene lookup returns CDR1 MNHEY and CDR2 SVGEGT. CDR3 bases: TGTGCCAGCAGTTCCAGCGGAATCTACAATGAGCAGTTCTTC. As protein: CASSSSGIYNEQFF.

This clonotype was counted a few times. V gene TRBV20-1 combines with J gene TRBJ2-2, with 7 bases identical to TRBD1. Per the germline V gene, CDR1 is DFQATT and CDR2 is SNEGSKA (reference sequence). The CDR3 extends over 16 amino acids. V trimming: 0 bases; J trimming: 5 bases; junction bases outside the gene matches: 9. The CDR3 spells CSAREMAQGETGELFF. The CDR3 region has the DNA TGCAGTGCTAGAGAGATGGCCCAGGGGGAGACCGGGGAGCTGTTTTTT.

V usage is TRBV5-4 and J usage is TRBJ2-2, with D tentatively TRBD1 (6 bases). Per the germline V gene, CDR1 is SGHNT and CDR2 is YYREEE (reference sequence). Trimming removed 9 bases at V and 6 bases at J, with 24 bases between. The CDR3 is made up of 16 amino acids. The chain's CDR3 is CATPDRPGPSPGELFF. The CDR3 DNA reads as TGTGCCACGCCTGACAGGCCAGGACCCTCTCCCGGGGAGCTGTTTTTT. The complete variable domain, with remaining parts taken from reference TRBV5-4 and TRBJ2-2, reads ETGVTQSPTHLIKTRGQQVTLRCSSQSGHNTVSWYQQALGQGPQFIFQYYREEENGRGNFPPRFSGLQFPNYSSELNVNALELDDSALYLCATPDRPGPSPGELFFGEGSRLTVL.

V gene TRBV28 combines with J gene TRBJ1-5, with no clear D. CDR3 size: 15 residues. Germline loops: CDR1 MDHEN, CDR2 SYDVKM. V was pared by 3 bases and J by 10 bases, with 19 bases between. CDR3 protein: CASSFLAGLRKPQHF. CDR3 coding DNA: TGTGCCAGCAGTTTCTTGGCAGGCCTGAGGAAACCCCAGCATTTT.

This clonotype was recorded a few times. The chain couples TRBV14 to TRBJ2-1; no reliable D call. Germline V gene data show CDR1 as SGHDN and CDR2 as FVKESK. The length of the CDR3 is 14 residues. Trimming stripped 4 bases from V and 4 bases from J, with 11 bases between. For the CDR3, the DNA is TGTGCCAGCAGCCTGGGTCGAGTTTACAATGAGCAGTTCTTC. Translated: CASSLGRVYNEQFF. Filled out from reference TRBV14 and TRBJ2-1, the complete variable domain reads EAGVTQFPSHSVIEKGQTVTLRCDPISGHDNLYWYRRVMGKEIKFLLHFVKESKQDESGMPNNRFLAERTGGTYSTLKVQPAELEDSGVYFCASSLGRVYNEQFFGPGTRLTVL.

In its sample, this clonotype was seen a few times. V usage is TRBV12-3 or TRBV12-4 and J usage is TRBJ2-5; the match to TRBD2 covers 13 bases. V lost 6 bases to trimming and J lost 2 bases; unmatched junction nucleotides: 3. CDR3 length equals 15 residues. CDR3 residues: CASRMTSGGQETQYF. The CDR3 region has the DNA TGTGCCAGCAGGATGACTAGCGGGGGGCAAGAGACCCAGTACTTC.

In this sample, this clonotype turned up a few times. The V gene is TRBV6-6, the J gene TRBJ2-5, with 8 bases identical to TRBD2. Germline CDR1 MNHNY, CDR2 SVGAGI (reference sequence). This CDR3 contains 16 residues. Unmatched junction bases numbered 9, after V lost 0 bases and J lost 6 bases. The CDR3 DNA reads TGTGCCAGCAGTTACTCGATCCAGCGGGGGCAACAGACCCAGTACTTC. It yields the protein CASSYSIQRGQQTQYF.

This clonotype was recorded a few times. The rearrangement links TRBV6-2 or TRBV6-3 to TRBJ2-7, with a tentative D call TRBD2 (6 bases). CDR1 and CDR2 from the germline V gene are MNHEY and SVGEGT. V was cut by 6 bases and J by 0 bases, with 12 bases left in between. The CDR3 spans 14 residues. CDR3 coding DNA: TGTGCCAGCAGCGCCGCCGGGAGCTCCTACGAGCAGTACTTC. As protein: CASSAAGSSYEQYF.

The table lists this clonotype with a few counts. The chain combines TRBV5-6 with TRBJ2-1; 7 positions agree with TRBD1. CDR1 is SGHDT and CDR2 is YYEEEE in the germline V gene. The CDR3 contains 16 residues. V trimming: 3 bases; J trimming: 1 base; junction bases outside the gene matches: 7. The CDR3 bases are TGTGCCAGCAGCTCCTGGACAGGCTGGTCCTACAATGAGCAGTTCTTC. Its translation: CASSSWTGWSYNEQFF.

The gene calls are TRBV7-9 and TRBJ2-7, with D perhaps matching TRBD1 (5 bases). Per germline, CDR1 SEHNR and CDR2 FQNEAQ (reference sequence). With 0 bases removed from V and 6 bases from J, the gap between germline ends came to 9 bases. The length of the CDR3 is 13 residues. The CDR3 loop reads CASSLAKGSEQYF. The CDR3 DNA is TGTGCCAGCAGCTTAGCGAAGGGGTCCGAGCAGTACTTC.

This chain links TRBV28 with TRBJ2-2; D unclear. CDR3 length: 10 amino acids. In germline, CDR1 is MDHEN, CDR2 SYDVKM. V lost 9 bases and J 8 bases, leaving 7 bases between the germline ends. This chain's CDR3 is CASQEGELFF. The CDR3 coding sequence is TGTGCCAGTCAAGAGGGGGAGCTGTTTTTT.

V gene TRBV7-3 combines with J gene TRBJ2-2; 10 bases are shared with TRBD2. Unmatched junction bases numbered 4, after V lost 4 bases and J lost 2 bases. Germline V lookup: CDR1 SGHTA, CDR2 FQGTGA. The CDR3 consists of 16 residues. CDR3 in amino acids: CASSSTSGINTGELFF. CDR3 bases: TGTGCCAGCAGCTCTACTAGCGGGATTAACACCGGGGAGCTGTTTTTT.

This clonotype appeared a few times. The chain recombines TRBV20-1 with TRBJ1-1; D possibly corresponds to TRBD1 (5 bases). CDR1 and CDR2 from the germline V gene are DFQATT and SNEGSKA (reference sequence). The V end was cut by 3 bases, the J end by 0 bases, with 14 bases between. The CDR3 is 15 amino acids. This CDR3 is CSASGTGILNTEAFF. CDR3 coding DNA: TGCAGTGCTAGCGGGACGGGGATCTTGAACACTGAAGCTTTCTTT.

This chain connects TRBV5-6 to TRBJ1-1; a weak D match, TRBD1 (6 bases). The CDR3 covers 15 residues. Germline CDR1 reads SGHDT; CDR2 reads YYEEEE. V was clipped by 0 bases and J by 4 bases, with 13 bases between them. Written as DNA, the CDR3 is TGTGCCAGCAGCTTGGGTGGGGGGGGCCGCACTGAAGCTTTCTTT. Translation: CASSLGGGGRTEAFF.

This clonotype was picked up a small number of times. The V call is TRBV2, the J call TRBJ2-7; 9 positions match TRBD2. Germline-derived CDR1 and CDR2 are SNHLY and FYNNEI. The CDR3 contains 14 residues. Trimming removed 9 bases from V and 4 bases from J; junction bases left unmatched: 10. CDR3 sequence: CARKAEGLAYEQYF. CDR3 coding DNA: TGTGCCAGGAAAGCCGAGGGACTAGCTTACGAGCAGTACTTC.

This clonotype showed up just a few times. This chain uses TRBV29-1 with TRBJ2-1, with 8 nucleotides matching TRBD2. V was clipped by 6 bases and J by 1 base; unmatched bases: 11. Germline loops: CDR1 SQVTM, CDR2 ANQGSEA. CDR3 length equals 16 residues. The chain's CDR3 is CSVTPGGMRSYNEQFF. DNA for the CDR3: TGCAGCGTAACCCCGGGGGGGATGAGGTCCTACAATGAGCAGTTCTTC.

There are a few counts of this clonotype. V usage is TRBV5-1 and J usage is TRBJ1-1, with a tentative D call TRBD1 (5 bases). V lost 1 base to trimming and J lost 0 bases, with 10 bases between them. The CDR3 extends over 15 amino acids. The germline V gene encodes CDR1 SGHRS and CDR2 YFSETQ. The CDR3 nucleotides read TGCGCCAGCAGCTTGTGGCAGGGATTGAACACTGAAGCTTTCTTT. Protein product: CASSLWQGLNTEAFF. The full variable domain, its missing parts supplied by reference TRBV5-1 and TRBJ1-1, is KAGVTQTPRYLIKTRGQQVTLSCSPISGHRSVSWYQQTPGQGLQFLFEYFSETQRNKGNFPGRFSGRQFSNSRSEMNVSTLELGDSALYLCASSLWQGLNTEAFFGQGTRLTVV.

J is TRBJ1-1 and V is TRBV12-3 or TRBV12-4; no clear D. CDR3 size: 15 residues. V lost 3 bases and J 1 base, leaving 12 bases between the germline ends. CDR3 coding DNA: TGTGCCAGCAGTTTTTCCCAGACGACGAACACTGAAGCTTTCTTT. It translates to CASSFSQTTNTEAFF.

This sequence joins TRBV29-1 and TRBJ2-7, with 7 bases lining up with TRBD2. Germline V gene data show CDR1 as SQVTM and CDR2 as ANQGSEA. CDR3 length equals 12 residues. After removal of 1 base from V and 7 bases from J, the junction contained 4 bases not matched to a gene. The CDR3 region is CSVEGEGREQYF. The CDR3 DNA is TGCAGCGTTGAAGGGGAGGGTCGGGAGCAGTACTTC.

This clonotype was picked up many times. J is TRBJ2-7 and V is TRBV10-3; TRBD1 matches 10 bases. With 0 bases clipped from V and 4 bases from J, the junction kept 6 bases outside the gene matches. There are 16 residues in the CDR3. Per the germline V gene, CDR1 is ENHRY and CDR2 is SYGVKD. The CDR3 DNA sequence: TGTGCCATCAGTGAGTCGGGAGGGACAGGGGAATACGAGCAGTACTTC. It encodes CAISESGGTGEYEQYF.

This clonotype was observed a handful of times. The rearrangement uses TRBV25-1 and TRBJ1-1, with D uncertain. Between the trimmed V and J ends, which lost 7 bases and 3 bases, there was a span of 21 bases. Germline V CDR1 and CDR2: MGHDK, SYGVNS. The CDR3 totals 16 residues. CDR3: CASNPHGRTSDTEAFF. CDR3 bases: TGTGCCAGCAACCCCCACGGACGGACCTCCGACACTGAAGCTTTCTTT.

The DNA for the CDR3 is TGTGCCAGCAGCCCACGGGGGCAGCAGTTCTTC. Its protein is CASSPRGQQFF. This chain uses TRBV7-8 with TRBJ2-1, with D possibly being TRBD1 or TRBD2 (6 bases each). The CDR3 covers 11 residues. Germline V gene lookup returns CDR1 SGHVS and CDR2 FQNEAQ. The ends were cut back, 5 bases at V and 11 bases at J, with 10 bases in the middle.

The V call is TRBV7-3, the J call TRBJ1-1, with D tentatively TRBD1 (5 bases). Trimming took 7 bases from V and 1 from J, leaving 25 bases between them. The CDR3 totals 18 residues. CDR1 and CDR2 from the germline V gene are SGHTA and FQGTGA. The CDR3, as DNA: TGTGCCAGCACCCGCGGGCCCCGGGACGGACTAAGGAACACTGAAGCTTTCTTT. Translation: CASTRGPRDGLRNTEAFF.

DNA of the CDR3: TGTGCCAGCAGTTGGAGCGGGGGCTACAATGAGCAGTTCTTC. Encoded protein: CASSWSGGYNEQFF. V is TRBV27 and J is TRBJ2-1, with 8 nucleotides matching TRBD2. The CDR3 contains 14 residues. Germline loops: CDR1 MNHEY, CDR2 SMNVEV (reference sequence). Trimming took 4 bases from V and 3 from J; bases not matched to a gene: 2.

The chain couples TRBV20-1 to TRBJ1-2; a weak D match, TRBD1 (5 bases). Germline V gives CDR1 DFQATT, CDR2 SNEGSKA (reference sequence). V was shortened by 3 bases and J by 3 bases, with 11 bases between the two germline ends. The CDR3 is made up of 13 amino acids. The CDR3 spells CSASGGTHYGYTF. The CDR3 region has the DNA TGCAGTGCTAGTGGGGGAACCCACTATGGCTACACCTTC.

The chain combines TRBV28 with TRBJ2-7; 7 bases are shared with TRBD2. V lost 4 bases, J lost 0 bases, and 6 bases stayed unmatched. Germline CDR1 MDHEN, CDR2 SYDVKM. This CDR3 is built from 15 residues. CDR3 nucleotide sequence: TGTGCCAGCAGTTCCCTCTCTAGCGGCTCCTACGAGCAGTACTTC. This encodes CASSSLSSGSYEQYF.

This clonotype was found a few times. The J gene is TRBJ1-1, the V gene TRBV4-3; perhaps TRBD1 as D (5 bases). V shed 0 bases and J shed 1 base, with 12 bases lying between them. Germline CDR1 reads LGHNA; CDR2 reads YSLEER. The CDR3 is made up of 16 amino acids. The CDR3 region has the DNA TGCGCCAGCAGCCAAGAATCGGGGGTCCCGAACACTGAAGCTTTCTTT. Translation gives CASSQESGVPNTEAFF.